This T cell receptor (beta chain) was sequenced for a study of blood T cells in healthy people across ages. General observations from the study: Unknown donor CMV status possibly confounded expanded clonotype changes.

Notes on this clonotype: The target antigen is unknown.

With V trimmed by 5 bases and J by 0 bases, 16 bases remained unmatched. The CDR3 extends over 19 amino acids. Germline assignment: CDR1 SGHAT and CDR2 FQNNGV. Combining a sample-barcoded 5' primer with a J-beta primer mix, a second PCR ran for 7 to 11 cycles. With 12 random nucleotides, a template-switch adaptor tagged each individual cDNA molecule. TCRdb redid the calling of the 5' RACE reads with MiXCR, one entry per CDR3 protein. Here the sample spans roughly 720,000 distinct CDR3 sequences, about 53% being singletons. Caucasian, healthy and from Russia, the donors were aged between 6 and 90. The sequence was collected from an elderly man in good health. This chain links TRBV11-2 with TRBJ2-7, with 10 bases identical to TRBD2. Sample: blood. The DNA for the CDR3 is TGTGCCAGCAGCCGTCCTGCTAGCGGGAGTTACATGAGCTCCTACGAGCAGTACTTC. Residues: CASSRPASGSYMSSYEQYF.